One sample yielded the 7 T cell receptor beta chains listed below, sequenced in a study of blood T cell repertoires in COVID-19. The method was immunoSEQ multiplex PCR; TCRdb's version includes in-frame clones alone and lacks a portion of them. The data hold 200,000 or so clones, with around 80% observed a single time. The specimen sequenced was peripheral blood. The receptors were gathered from a human donor with acute or convalescent COVID-19. The donor label of this sample is uncertain.

The V call is TRBV13, the J call TRBJ1-1; 7 positions match TRBD1. Per germline, CDR1 PRHDT and CDR2 FYEKMQ (reference sequence). The CDR3 has 15 residues. With V trimmed by 5 bases and J by 3 bases, 9 bases remained unmatched. The CDR3 protein is CASSTMDRSHTEAFF. CDR3 sequence (DNA): TGTGCCAGCAGCACGATGGACAGGTCACACACTGAAGCTTTCTTT. The variable domain in full, completed from reference TRBV13 and TRBJ1-1, reads AAGVIQSPRHLIKEKRETATLKCYPIPRHDTVYWYQQGPGQDPQFLISFYEKMQSDKGSIPDRFSAQQFSDYHSELNMSSLELGDSALYFCASSTMDRSHTEAFFGQGTRLTVV.

The chain is built from TRBV18 and TRBJ1-1, with TRBD1 as a possible D gene (5 bases). This CDR3 has 15 amino acids. CDR1 and CDR2 (germline): KGHSH, LQKENI. Trimming took 1 base from V and 3 from J, leaving 12 bases between them. CDR3 in amino acids: CASSPLRGSDTEAFF. Here the CDR3 DNA reads TGTGCCAGCTCACCACTTCGGGGGTCAGACACTGAAGCTTTCTTT.

The chain recombines TRBV5-1 with TRBJ2-7; TRBD1 matches at 9 bases. CDR1 SGHRS and CDR2 YFSETQ come from the germline V gene. V dropped 4 bases and J dropped 2; count of bases not matched to a gene: 4. CDR3 size: 14 residues. The CDR3 protein is CASSLGQGAYEQYF. The DNA of the CDR3 is TGCGCCAGCAGCCTGGGACAGGGAGCCTACGAGCAGTACTTC.

The chain has TRBV7-3 and TRBJ2-5; 7 bases are shared with TRBD2. Germline V lookup: CDR1 SGHTA, CDR2 FQGTGA. The CDR3 loop spans 15 amino acids. V lost 5 bases and J lost 3; bases outside the gene matches: 9. Here the CDR3 reads CASSLLGSGKETQYF. In nucleotides, the CDR3 is TGTGCCAGCAGCCTCCTAGGGAGCGGGAAAGAGACCCAGTACTTC.

V and J are TRBV2 and TRBJ1-2; D perhaps matches TRBD1 (6 bases). V was shortened by 7 bases and J by 8 bases, with 14 bases between the two germline ends. This CDR3 region has 12 residues. CDR1 is SNHLY, CDR2 FYNNEI, per germline. The CDR3 protein is CASNYRASGYTF. CDR3 coding DNA: TGTGCCAGCAACTACAGGGCCAGCGGCTACACCTTC. The whole variable domain, filled in from reference TRBV2 and TRBJ1-2, reads EPEVTQTPSHQVTQMGQEVILRCVPISNHLYFYWYRQILGQKVEFLVSFYNNEISEKSEIFDDQFSVERPDGSNFTLKIRSTKLEDSAMYFCASNYRASGYTFGSGTRLTVV.

The V call is TRBV29-1, the J call TRBJ2-5; TRBD2 is a possible D gene (6 bases). With 6 bases removed from V and 5 bases from J, the gap between germline ends came to 22 bases. The CDR3 runs 15 residues. The germline V gene encodes CDR1 SQVTM and CDR2 ANQGSEA. The CDR3 DNA reads as TGCAGCGTGCGGACCTTTGGGGGGATGGGGGAGACCCAGTACTTC. Amino acids: CSVRTFGGMGETQYF.

This clone occurred once. The J gene is TRBJ2-1, the V gene TRBV4-2; 10 nucleotides agree with TRBD1. Germline V gene sequence: CDR1 LGHNA, CDR2 YNFKEQ. The CDR3 is made up of 15 amino acids. The V segment lost 1 base and the J segment 8 bases; nucleotides outside the gene matches: 5. The CDR3 spells CASSQGDRGPHEQFF. The CDR3 nucleotides are TGTGCCAGCAGCCAAGGGGACAGGGGACCCCATGAGCAGTTCTTC.